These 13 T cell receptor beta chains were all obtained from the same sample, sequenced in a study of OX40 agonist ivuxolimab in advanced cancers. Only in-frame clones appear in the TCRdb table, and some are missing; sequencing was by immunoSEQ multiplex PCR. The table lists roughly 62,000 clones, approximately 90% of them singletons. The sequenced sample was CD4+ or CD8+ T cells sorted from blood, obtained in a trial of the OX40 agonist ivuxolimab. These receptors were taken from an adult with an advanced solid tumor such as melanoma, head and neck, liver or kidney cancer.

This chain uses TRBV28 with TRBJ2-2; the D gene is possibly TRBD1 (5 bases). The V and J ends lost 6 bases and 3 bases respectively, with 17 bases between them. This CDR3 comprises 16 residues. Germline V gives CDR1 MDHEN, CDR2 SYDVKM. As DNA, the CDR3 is TGTGCCAGCAGGTATACTACTGACAGTTACACCGGGGAGCTGTTTTTT. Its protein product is CASRYTTDSYTGELFF.

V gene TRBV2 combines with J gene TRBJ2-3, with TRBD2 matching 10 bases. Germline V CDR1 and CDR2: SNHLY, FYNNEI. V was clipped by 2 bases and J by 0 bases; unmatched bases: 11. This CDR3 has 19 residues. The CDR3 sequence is CASSERLAGGDTSTDTQYF. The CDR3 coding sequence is TGTGCCAGCAGTGAACGTTTAGCGGGAGGCGATACTAGCACAGATACGCAGTATTTT.

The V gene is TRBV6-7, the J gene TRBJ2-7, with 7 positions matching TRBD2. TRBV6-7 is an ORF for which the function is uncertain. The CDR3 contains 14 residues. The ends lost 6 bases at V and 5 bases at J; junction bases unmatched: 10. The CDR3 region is CASSKDGRHDEQYF. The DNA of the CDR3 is TGTGCCAGCAGCAAAGACGGGAGGCATGACGAGCAGTACTTC.

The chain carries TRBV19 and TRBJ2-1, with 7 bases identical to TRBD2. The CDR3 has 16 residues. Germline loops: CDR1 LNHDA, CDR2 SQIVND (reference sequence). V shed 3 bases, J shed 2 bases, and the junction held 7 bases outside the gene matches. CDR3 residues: CASSMSSGGAYNEQFF. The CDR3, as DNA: TGTGCCAGTAGTATGTCTAGCGGCGGGGCCTACAATGAGCAGTTCTTC.

The CDR3: CASSLYVEGADTQYF. Written as DNA, the CDR3 is TGCGCCAGCAGCTTGTACGTTGAAGGGGCAGATACGCAGTATTTT. V usage is TRBV5-1 and J usage is TRBJ2-3, with D maybe TRBD1 (5 bases). The CDR3 has 15 amino acids. V lost 1 base and J lost 4, with 13 bases in between. Germline CDR1 is SGHRS and CDR2 is YFSETQ.

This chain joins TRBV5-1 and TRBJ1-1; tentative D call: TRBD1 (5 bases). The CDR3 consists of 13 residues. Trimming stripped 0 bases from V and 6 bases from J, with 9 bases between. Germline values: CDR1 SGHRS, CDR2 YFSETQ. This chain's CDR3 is CASSLVGGSEAFF. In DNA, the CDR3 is TGCGCCAGCAGCTTGGTTGGGGGATCTGAAGCTTTCTTT. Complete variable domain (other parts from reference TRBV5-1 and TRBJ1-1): KAGVTQTPRYLIKTRGQQVTLSCSPISGHRSVSWYQQTPGQGLQFLFEYFSETQRNKGNFPGRFSGRQFSNSRSEMNVSTLELGDSALYLCASSLVGGSEAFFGQGTRLTVV.

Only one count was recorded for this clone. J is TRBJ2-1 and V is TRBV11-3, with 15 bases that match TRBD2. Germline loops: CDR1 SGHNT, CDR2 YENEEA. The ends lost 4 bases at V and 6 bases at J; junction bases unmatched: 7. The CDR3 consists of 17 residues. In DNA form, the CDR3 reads TGTGCCAGCAGCTCTACCCGGACTAGCGGGAGGGCCAATGAGCAGTTCTTC. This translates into CASSSTRTSGRANEQFF.

The CDR3 loop is CASKGGEFYEQYF. For the CDR3, the DNA is TGTGCCAGCAAAGGGGGGGAGTTTTACGAGCAGTACTTC. This chain joins TRBV28 and TRBJ2-7; D might be TRBD2 (7 bases). The CDR3 runs 13 residues. Trimming shortened V by 7 bases and J by 4 bases, and 14 bases separated the two germline ends. Germline V gives CDR1 MDHEN, CDR2 SYDVKM.

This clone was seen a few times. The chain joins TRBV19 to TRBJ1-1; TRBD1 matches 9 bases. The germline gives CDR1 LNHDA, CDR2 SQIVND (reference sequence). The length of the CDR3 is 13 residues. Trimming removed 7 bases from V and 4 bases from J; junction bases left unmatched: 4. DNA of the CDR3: TGTGCCAGTACGACAGGGGGAATCACTGAAGCTTTCTTT. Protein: CASTTGGITEAFF.

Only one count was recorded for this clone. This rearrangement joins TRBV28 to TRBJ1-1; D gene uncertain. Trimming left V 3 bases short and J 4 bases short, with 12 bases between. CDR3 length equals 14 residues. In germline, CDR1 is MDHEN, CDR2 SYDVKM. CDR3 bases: TGTGCCAGCAGTTTCGCCGGGTTGGGCACTGAAGCTTTCTTT. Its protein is CASSFAGLGTEAFF. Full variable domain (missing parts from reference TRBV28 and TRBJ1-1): DVKVTQSSRYLVKRTGEKVFLECVQDMDHENMFWYRQDPGLGLRLIYFSYDVKMKEKGDIPEGYSVSREKKERFSLILESASTNQTSMYLCASSFAGLGTEAFFGQGTRLTVV.

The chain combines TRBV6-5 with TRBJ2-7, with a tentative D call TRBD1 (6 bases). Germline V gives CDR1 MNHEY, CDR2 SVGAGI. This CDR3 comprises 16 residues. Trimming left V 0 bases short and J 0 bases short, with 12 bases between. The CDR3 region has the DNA TGTGCCAGCAGTTACTCATCCGGACAGATCTCCTACGAGCAGTACTTC. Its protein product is CASSYSSGQISYEQYF.

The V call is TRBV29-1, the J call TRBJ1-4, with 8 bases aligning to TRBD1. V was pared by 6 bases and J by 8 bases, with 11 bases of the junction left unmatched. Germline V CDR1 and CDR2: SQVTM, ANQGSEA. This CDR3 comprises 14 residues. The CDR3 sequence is CSVRSLRTGEKLFF. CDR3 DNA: TGCAGCGTCCGATCCCTGAGGACAGGGGAAAAACTGTTTTTT.

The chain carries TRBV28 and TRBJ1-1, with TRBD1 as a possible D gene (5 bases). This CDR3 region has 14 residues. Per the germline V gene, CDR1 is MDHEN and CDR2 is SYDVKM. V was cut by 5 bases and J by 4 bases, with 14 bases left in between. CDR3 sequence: CASSLGGRATEAFF. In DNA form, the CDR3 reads TGTGCCAGCAGTCTGGGAGGCAGGGCCACTGAAGCTTTCTTT.